The 25 T cell receptor beta chains given below trace back to one sample, sequenced in a study of T cell repertoires in aging, cancer and after chemotherapy. Amplification of TCR beta used genomic DNA extracted from peripheral blood. A mixed TRB-A/B primer pool amplified rearranged TRB by multiplex touch-down PCR. TCRdb passed the multiplex PCR reads through MiXCR, listing each CDR3 protein once. Of approximately 620 distinct CDR3 sequences listed, around 20% were seen once; the top ten hold less than 45%. The sequenced material came from blood. The receptors come from a human donor with a solid tumor.

A word on this clonotype: Possible read error: a much larger clone is one base away. The rearrangement uses TRBV5-6 and TRBJ1-5, with no clear D. CDR1 is SGHDT, CDR2 YYEEEE, per germline. This CDR3 comprises 16 residues. The CDR3, as DNA: TGTGCCATCAGCTCGATCGGGGATTCGGGCAATCAGCCCCAGCATTTT. It translates to CAISSIGDSGNQPQHF.

V usage is TRBV10-3 and J usage is TRBJ1-1; D remains ambiguous. The CDR3 loop spans 14 amino acids. Germline V CDR1 and CDR2: ENHRY, SYGVKD. Trimming left V 10 bases short and J 3 bases short, with 18 bases between. CDR3 coding DNA: TGTGCCAGCCAAGGATGGGAGTTGGACACTGAAGCTTTCTTT. It translates to CASQGWELDTEAFF.

This clonotype is categorized as medium-sized. V and J are TRBV20-1 and TRBJ2-5, with TRBD1 matching over 8 bases. This CDR3 is built from 15 residues. The trim removed 3 bases at V and 3 bases at J, leaving 9 bases unmatched. The germline gives CDR1 DFQATT, CDR2 SNEGSKA (reference sequence). CDR3 DNA sequence: TGCAGTGCTAGGTCCCCGGGACAGGTGAAAGAGACCCAGTACTTC. It is translated as CSARSPGQVKETQYF.

The CDR3 DNA follows: TGTGCCAGCAGCCGAGGGGTGGGGGTAAGGCCCTACAATGAGCAGTTCTTC. It codes for CASSRGVGVRPYNEQFF. The J gene is TRBJ2-1, the V gene TRBV7-3; D possibly uses TRBD1 or TRBD2 (5 bases each). Per the germline V gene, CDR1 is SGHTA and CDR2 is FQGTGA. The V end was cut by 5 bases, the J end by 2 bases, with 19 bases between. The CDR3 loop spans 17 amino acids.

The gene calls are TRBV7-6 and TRBJ2-1, with 12 nucleotides matching TRBD2. This CDR3 has 15 amino acids. Germline lookup yields CDR1 SGHVS and CDR2 FNYEAQ. Germline trimming cut 5 bases from V and 8 bases from J; bases unmatched to any gene: 7. CDR3 DNA sequence: TGTGCCAGCAGCCCTAGCGGGGGGGCCTGGGATGAGCAGTTCTTC. This codes for CASSPSGGAWDEQFF.

V is TRBV5-1 and J is TRBJ1-5, with 7 bases lining up with TRBD1. The germline V gene encodes CDR1 SGHRS and CDR2 YFSETQ. This CDR3 contains 16 residues. V trimming: 0 bases; J trimming: 4 bases; junction bases outside the gene matches: 7. Here the CDR3 DNA reads TGCGCCAGCAGCTTGGACCCGGGACAGTTAAATCAGCCCCAGCATTTT. Translation: CASSLDPGQLNQPQHF. Supplemented by reference TRBV5-1 and TRBJ1-5, the full variable domain reads KAGVTQTPRYLIKTRGQQVTLSCSPISGHRSVSWYQQTPGQGLQFLFEYFSETQRNKGNFPGRFSGRQFSNSRSEMNVSTLELGDSALYLCASSLDPGQLNQPQHFGDGTRLSIL.

In this sample, this clonotype is large. The chain employs TRBV29-1 and TRBJ2-3; D is perhaps TRBD1 (5 bases). The CDR3 is 14 amino acids. The V end lost 6 bases, the J end lost 3 bases, and 16 bases lay between the germline ends. CDR1 and CDR2 (germline): SQVTM, ANQGSEA. CDR3 residues: CSVDFPQGTDTQYF. The CDR3 DNA follows: TGCAGCGTAGATTTTCCTCAGGGTACAGATACGCAGTATTTT.

By its share, this clonotype is large (0.1 to 1%). V and J are TRBV6-2 or TRBV6-3 and TRBJ2-3; TRBD2 aligns across 9 bases. The junction had 13 bases not matched to a gene; V was cut back by 2 bases and J by 4 bases. Looked up from germline, CDR1 is MNHEY and CDR2 is SVGEGT. This CDR3 contains 18 residues. Here the CDR3 reads CASSYTPFLAGSPDTQYF. CDR3 bases: TGTGCCAGCAGTTACACGCCCTTCCTAGCGGGGTCACCAGATACGCAGTATTTT.

The chain links TRBV28 to TRBJ1-1; D gene uncertain. The ends were cut back, 6 bases at V and 4 bases at J, with 18 bases in the middle. The germline gives CDR1 MDHEN, CDR2 SYDVKM. The length of the CDR3 is 15 residues. The CDR3 protein is CASRDPRALATEAFF. The CDR3 nucleotides read TGTGCCAGCAGAGACCCCCGGGCCCTGGCCACTGAAGCTTTCTTT.

This clonotype was seen a handful of times. This chain links TRBV5-5 with TRBJ1-1, with 7 positions matching TRBD1. CDR3 length: 14 amino acids. The J segment lost 1 base and the V segment lost 4 bases, leaving 4 bases of the junction unmatched. Per the germline V gene, CDR1 is SGHKS and CDR2 is YYEKEE (reference sequence). In DNA, the CDR3 is TGTGCCAGCAGCATCCGGGACAGGAACACTGAAGCTTTCTTT. It codes for CASSIRDRNTEAFF.

This clonotype is medium-sized within its sample. The rearrangement links TRBV28 to TRBJ1-5; D not resolved. Per the germline V gene, CDR1 is MDHEN and CDR2 is SYDVKM. The CDR3 runs to 18 residues. Trimming took off 0 bases at V and 12 bases at J, with 27 bases between the two ends. The CDR3 is CASSLWQNPRGNNQFQHF. The CDR3, as DNA: TGTGCCAGCAGTTTATGGCAAAACCCCCGCGGGAACAATCAGTTCCAGCATTTT.

In the case of this clonotype: This could be a read error, since a much larger clone is one nucleotide away. This rearrangement joins TRBV12-3 or TRBV12-4 to TRBJ1-5; the D call may be TRBD1 or TRBD2 (6 bases each). Near its end, the DNA agrees better with TRBJ2-3, so the J call may be wrong. This CDR3 spans 16 amino acids. CDR3 coding DNA: TGTGCCAGCAGTTCCGGCGGAGGGGGTACGTATCAGCCCCAGTATTTT. Translation gives CASSSGGGGTYQPQYF.

This clonotype is deemed large (0.1 to 1%). The V call is TRBV20-1, the J call TRBJ2-7; 8 nucleotides align to TRBD1. Germline V gives CDR1 DFQATT, CDR2 SNEGSKA (reference sequence). The CDR3 totals 12 residues. J gave up 5 bases and V 3 bases, and 3 bases lay outside the gene matches. DNA for the CDR3: TGCAGTGCTAGGGACAGGGCCCACGAGCAGTACTTC. This sequence encodes CSARDRAHEQYF.

This chain's CDR3 is CASSPVGGPNYGYTF. CDR3 DNA: TGTGCCAGCTCACCCGTAGGGGGTCCTAACTATGGCTACACCTTC. V is TRBV18 and J is TRBJ1-2; maybe TRBD1 (6 bases). The CDR3 totals 15 residues. Germline loops: CDR1 KGHSH, CDR2 LQKENI. V was trimmed by 3 bases and J by 0 bases, leaving 11 bases between them.

By share of the sample, this clonotype is large. The genes are TRBV30 and TRBJ1-1; D is uncertain. The CDR3 covers 12 residues. Between the trimmed V and J ends, which lost 3 bases and 1 base, there was a span of 6 bases. From germline, CDR1 is GTSNPN and CDR2 SVGIG (reference sequence). This chain's CDR3 is CAWSPANTEAFF. The CDR3 DNA is TGTGCCTGGAGCCCAGCGAACACTGAAGCTTTCTTT.

This clonotype was observed a handful of times. J is TRBJ1-1 and V is TRBV6-5, with D tentatively TRBD1 (6 bases). Germline lookup yields CDR1 MNHEY and CDR2 SVGAGI. Trimming left V 8 bases short and J 8 bases short, with 18 bases between. This CDR3 comprises 13 residues. Here the CDR3 DNA reads TGTGCCAGCTCCCGACGGGGGGCTGGGGAAGCTTTCTTT. This gives the protein CASSRRGAGEAFF.

V usage is TRBV2 and J usage is TRBJ2-3, with 9 bases aligning to TRBD2. CDR3 size: 14 residues. Germline V gene data show CDR1 as SNHLY and CDR2 as FYNNEI. The V and J ends lost 4 bases and 5 bases, in that order; junction bases with no gene match: 4. The CDR3 here is CASSAGLALDTQYF. The DNA of the CDR3 is TGTGCCAGCAGTGCGGGACTAGCCTTAGATACGCAGTATTTT. The whole variable domain, filled in from reference TRBV2 and TRBJ2-3, reads EPEVTQTPSHQVTQMGQEVILRCVPISNHLYFYWYRQILGQKVEFLVSFYNNEISEKSEIFDDQFSVERPDGSNFTLKIRSTKLEDSAMYFCASSAGLALDTQYFGPGTRLTVL.

This clonotype has more than one count but fewer than ten. CDR3 sequence (DNA): TGCGCCAGCAGCCAAGTTTATACGGGGGGCATGGGAAATGAGCAGTTCTTC. The encoded protein is CASSQVYTGGMGNEQFF. The rearrangement uses TRBV4-3 and TRBJ2-1, with D possibly TRBD2 on 7 matching bases. Germline V CDR1 and CDR2: LGHNA, YSLEER. V lost 1 base, J lost 7 bases, and 20 bases lay in between. The CDR3 runs 17 residues.

The table lists this clonotype with a few counts. This rearrangement joins TRBV12-3 or TRBV12-4 to TRBJ1-4; D not certain. The CDR3 has 12 amino acids. V shed 1 base and J shed 11 bases, with 8 bases lying between them. The CDR3 loop is CASSLGGEKLFF. CDR3 DNA sequence: TGTGCCAGCAGTTTAGGTGGGGAGAAACTGTTTTTT.

This clonotype is labeled medium-sized (0.01 to 0.1%). This chain joins TRBV20-1 and TRBJ1-5; D is unclear. V lost 0 bases and J lost 7, with 16 bases in between. This CDR3 comprises 15 residues. CDR1 and CDR2 (germline): DFQATT, SNEGSKA (reference sequence). CDR3: CSARDQELLYQPQHF. The CDR3 DNA sequence: TGCAGTGCTAGAGACCAGGAGTTGTTGTACCAGCCCCAGCATTTT.

This clonotype is labeled medium-sized. The chain links TRBV19 to TRBJ2-4; D gene uncertain. This CDR3 has 13 amino acids. Trimming stripped 5 bases from V and 6 bases from J, with 11 bases between. The germline gives CDR1 LNHDA, CDR2 SQIVND (reference sequence). For the CDR3, the DNA is TGTGCCAGTAGTGGCGCAAATAGAAACATTCAGTACTTC. This gives the protein CASSGANRNIQYF.

This clonotype is medium-sized by share. V gene TRBV20-1 combines with J gene TRBJ1-5; weak D call: TRBD1 (5 bases). The CDR3 consists of 13 residues. In germline, CDR1 is DFQATT, CDR2 SNEGSKA (reference sequence). V was trimmed by 6 bases and J by 3 bases, leaving 12 bases between them. DNA of the CDR3: TGCAGTGCCTCCGGGACGGACAATCAGCCCCAGCATTTT. As protein: CSASGTDNQPQHF.

This clonotype is classed as large. At one of its ends the junction is not consistent with the germline gene, which may arise from a read error. V usage is TRBV6-1 and J usage is TRBJ2-7, with D unresolved. Germline loops: CDR1 MNHNS, CDR2 SASEGT. The CDR3 contains 12 residues. This chain's CDR3 is CASSDSTYERYF. In nucleotides, the CDR3 is TGTGCCAGCAGTGACTCAACCTACGAGCGGTACTTC.

This chain uses TRBV20-1 with TRBJ2-5, with TRBD2 identical over 10 bases. Trimming took 4 bases from V and 1 from J; bases not matched to a gene: 6. The CDR3 contains 15 residues. Germline lookup yields CDR1 DFQATT and CDR2 SNEGSKA (reference sequence). The CDR3 is CSAKGLADLQETQYF. In DNA form, the CDR3 reads TGCAGTGCTAAAGGACTAGCGGACCTCCAAGAGACCCAGTACTTC.

This clonotype is termed medium-sized (0.01 to 0.1%). The rearrangement uses TRBV7-3 and TRBJ2-6; 7 nucleotides match TRBD2. V lost 2 bases and J lost 3; bases outside the gene matches: 7. Germline V CDR1 and CDR2: SGHTA, FQGTGA. This CDR3 has 17 residues. This CDR3 reads CASSLQGGISGANVLTF. The CDR3 nucleotides read TGTGCCAGCAGCTTACAGGGAGGGATAAGTGGGGCCAACGTCCTGACTTTC.